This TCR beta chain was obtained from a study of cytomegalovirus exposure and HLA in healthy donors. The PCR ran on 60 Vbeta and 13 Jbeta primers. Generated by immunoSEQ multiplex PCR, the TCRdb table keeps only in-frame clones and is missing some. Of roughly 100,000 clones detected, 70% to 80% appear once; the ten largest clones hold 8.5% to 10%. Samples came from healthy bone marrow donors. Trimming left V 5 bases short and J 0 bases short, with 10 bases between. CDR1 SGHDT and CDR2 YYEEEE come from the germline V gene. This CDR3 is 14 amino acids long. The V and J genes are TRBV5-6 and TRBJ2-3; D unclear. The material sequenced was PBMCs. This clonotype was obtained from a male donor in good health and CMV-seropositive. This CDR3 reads CASSSYPSTDTQYF. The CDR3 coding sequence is TGTGCCAGCAGTTCCTATCCTAGCACAGATACGCAGTATTTT.